This TCR beta chain was identified in a study of blood T cells in healthy people across ages. A J-beta primer mix and a sample-barcoded 5' primer were used in a second PCR of about 6 to 12 cycles. Each cDNA molecule received a tag from a template-switch adaptor that had 12 random nucleotides. MiXCR, applied by TCRdb to the 5' RACE reads, yields one record per CDR3 protein. There are 790,000 or so distinct CDR3 sequences in the sample; about 56% occur only once, and around 25% lies in the top ten. Trimming removed 10 bases from V and 2 bases from J; junction bases left unmatched: 5. CDR1 and CDR2 (germline): ENHRY, SYGVKD. CDR3 length: 12 residues. This clonotype occurred a few times. The individuals who served as donors were healthy Caucasians living in Russia, aged roughly 6 to 95. The total RNA that was extracted per sample amounted to at least 5 micrograms.

This chain joins TRBV10-3 and TRBJ2-7; TRBD1 agrees at 7 bases. Sequenced material: blood. The clonotype was recovered from a man between 35 and 55 years old in good health. The CDR3: CASPTGTYEQYF. DNA of the CDR3: TGTGCCAGCCCGACAGGGACCTACGAGCAGTACTTC.